The rows below give T cell receptor beta chains drawn from one sample of a study of Graves' ophthalmopathy and Graves' hyperthyroidism. TCRdb itself ran the multiplex PCR reads through MiXCR, one entry per CDR3 protein. The table lists 600,000 to 700,000 distinct CDR3 sequences, about 38% of them singletons, with around 3.3% in the top ten. Material for sequencing was peripheral blood. These receptors all stem from an adult man with Graves' ophthalmopathy. Both conserved end residues are part of each CDR3. Each record gives: clone size, J gene, D gene, V gene, CDR3 protein, CDR3 DNA. The D gene is left open where the match is weak. Where a row states a size, it is once, few, many or the class of an expanded clone; other rows omit it.

many	TRBJ1-5	.	TRBV12-3/TRBV12-4	CASNLGGGARNQPQHF	TGTGCCAGCAACCTGGGAGGGGGGGCGCGAAATCAGCCCCAGCATTTT
.	TRBJ2-7	TRBD2	TRBV7-2	CASSLGPGGGSYEQYF	TGTGCCAGCAGCTTGGGTCCGGGAGGGGGGTCCTACGAGCAGTACTTC
.	TRBJ1-2	TRBD1	TRBV5-1	CASSMDRALYGYTF	TGCGCCAGCAGCATGGACAGGGCGCTCTATGGCTACACCTTC
few	TRBJ2-7	TRBD2	TRBV20-1	CSAAVGAGGYYEQYF	TGCAGTGCTGCGGTGGGGGCGGGGGGTTACTACGAGCAGTACTTC
.	TRBJ2-7	.	TRBV5-4	CASSQGGTKSSYEQYF	TGTGCCAGCAGCCAGGGGGGGACAAAGAGCTCCTACGAGCAGTACTTC
few	TRBJ2-5	.	TRBV4-1	CASSQAQGFGETQYF	TGCGCCAGCAGCCAAGCACAGGGCTTTGGGGAGACCCAGTACTTC
few	TRBJ1-4	.	TRBV10-3	CASSYLGGRTNEKLFF	TGTGCCAGCAGTTACCTTGGGGGTCGGACTAATGAAAAACTGTTTTTT
many	TRBJ1-1	.	TRBV20-1	CSATDMNTEAFF	TGCAGTGCTACGGACATGAACACTGAAGCTTTCTTT
many	TRBJ2-7	TRBD1	TRBV19	CASSTGQGAYEQYF	TGTGCCAGTAGCACCGGACAGGGGGCCTACGAGCAGTACTTC
.	TRBJ2-6	.	TRBV5-1	CASSFEGLAGANVLTF	TGCGCCAGCAGCTTTGAGGGGTTAGCTGGGGCCAACGTCCTGACTTTC
.	TRBJ2-1	TRBD2	TRBV7-6	CASSTGTSGRNEQFF	TGTGCCAGCAGCACCGGGACTAGCGGGAGGAATGAGCAGTTCTTC
many	TRBJ2-7	.	TRBV7-6	CASSLDGGQYPNEQYF	TGTGCCAGCAGCTTAGACGGAGGGCAGTATCCCAACGAGCAGTACTTC
.	TRBJ2-6	.	TRBV29-1	CSAHGTGANVLTF	TGCAGCGCCCACGGGACAGGGGCCAACGTCCTGACTTTC
few	TRBJ2-7	TRBD2	TRBV6-1	CASSGTLAGDYEQYF	TGTGCCAGCAGTGGAACTCTAGCGGGGGACTACGAGCAGTACTTC
many	TRBJ2-7	TRBD1	TRBV7-9	CASSRTGQGISYEQYF	TGTGCCAGCAGTCGAACGGGACAGGGGATTAGTTACGAGCAGTACTTC
many	TRBJ1-2	.	TRBV7-9	CASSLGTAGFGYTF	TGTGCCAGCAGCTTAGGAACGGCAGGCTTTGGCTACACCTTC
many	TRBJ2-7	.	TRBV12-3/TRBV12-4	CASSPEQTYEQYF	TGTGCCAGCAGTCCAGAGCAGACCTACGAGCAGTACTTC
.	TRBJ1-2	TRBD1	TRBV2	CASVTYRGGAVGYTF	TGTGCCAGCGTAACCTACCGAGGGGGCGCAGTTGGCTACACCTTC
many	TRBJ1-5	.	TRBV2	CASSLGHGNQPQHF	TGTGCCAGCAGTTTGGGTCACGGGAATCAGCCCCAGCATTTT
.	TRBJ2-5	TRBD1	TRBV11-2	CAGSYGTGRETQYF	TGTGCCGGCAGCTACGGGACAGGGAGAGAGACCCAGTACTTC
many	TRBJ2-7	.	TRBV7-2	CASRPFSGFEQYF	TGTGCCAGCAGGCCTTTTTCAGGTTTCGAACAGTACTTC
many	TRBJ2-2	TRBD2	TRBV29-1	CSVEASGRRTGELFF	TGCAGCGTTGAGGCTAGCGGGAGGCGCACCGGGGAGCTGTTTTTT
.	TRBJ1-6	TRBD1	TRBV25-1	CASFDRGGDSPLHF	TGTGCCAGCTTTGACAGGGGTGGCGATTCACCCCTCCACTTT
few	TRBJ1-2	.	TRBV9	CASSPGAGDGYTF	TGTGCCAGCTCACCAGGAGCAGGAGATGGCTACACCTTC
many	TRBJ2-5	.	TRBV5-1	CASRSGQAQETQYF	TGCGCCAGCAGGAGCGGACAAGCCCAAGAGACCCAGTACTTC
few	TRBJ2-7	.	TRBV7-6	CASSVGGWGSGEQYF	TGTGCCAGCAGCGTAGGAGGGTGGGGATCGGGCGAGCAGTACTTC
.	TRBJ2-7	.	TRBV5-1	CASSSGGYGELYF	TGCGCCAGCAGCTCGGGGGGCTACGGGGAGCTGTACTTC
many	TRBJ1-2	TRBD1	TRBV9	CASSTGTGDGYTF	TGTGCCAGCAGCACCGGGACAGGAGATGGCTACACCTTC
many	TRBJ1-1	.	TRBV10-3	CAISDRENTEAFF	TGTGCCATCAGTGACAGGGAGAACACTGAAGCTTTCTTT
.	TRBJ1-1	.	TRBV27	CASSLSLALNTEAFF	TGTGCCAGCAGTTTATCACTTGCGTTGAACACTGAAGCTTTCTTT
few	TRBJ1-2	.	TRBV7-9	CASSPGRTYGYTF	TGTGCCAGCAGCCCTGGACGGACCTATGGCTACACCTTC
many	TRBJ1-1	TRBD1	TRBV13	CASSLNRGEAFF	TGTGCCAGCAGCTTAAACAGGGGTGAAGCTTTCTTT
few	TRBJ2-7	.	TRBV5-1	CASSSAGADRQQYF	TGTGCCAGCAGCAGTGCAGGGGCGGACCGGCAGCAGTACTTC
few	TRBJ2-7	.	TRBV27	CASSSLTAGAYEQYF	TGTGCCAGCAGTTCCCTGACGGCAGGAGCCTACGAGCAGTACTTC
.	TRBJ1-5	.	TRBV5-5	CASSLNGGQQPQHF	TGTGCCAGCAGCTTGAATGGGGGGCAACAGCCCCAGCATTTT
.	TRBJ2-7	.	TRBV25-1	CASSLQYNEQYF	TGTGCCAGCAGCTTGCAATACAATGAGCAGTACTTC
.	TRBJ2-2	TRBD1	TRBV10-3	CASSLQDRGLFF	TGTGCCAGCAGCTTACAGGACAGGGGTCTGTTTTTT
few	TRBJ1-2	.	TRBV2	CATRTPGLSGGYTF	TGTGCCACCCGCACGCCGGGACTCAGCGGCGGCTACACCTTC
many	TRBJ2-5	.	TRBV29-1	CSALQESETQYF	TGCAGCGCCCTACAGGAGTCGGAGACCCAGTACTTC
.	TRBJ2-6	TRBD1	TRBV9	CASSAGTGAFGANVLTF	TGTGCCAGCAGCGCCGGGACAGGGGCTTTTGGGGCCAACGTCCTGACTTTC
.	TRBJ2-7	.	TRBV20-1	CSARSSRPYEQYF	TGCAGTGCTAGATCATCCCGGCCCTACGAGCAGTACTTC
many	TRBJ2-7	.	TRBV7-9	CASSLNGGYEQYF	TGTGCCAGCAGCTTAAATGGGGGCTACGAGCAGTACTTC
.	TRBJ1-1	.	TRBV6-6	CASSPPGVITEAFF	TGTGCCAGCAGTCCCCCAGGGGTGATCACTGAAGCTTTCTTT
.	TRBJ2-2	TRBD1	TRBV7-2	CASSLRDRGPGELFF	TGTGCCAGCAGCCTCCGGGACAGGGGTCCCGGGGAGCTGTTTTTT
.	TRBJ2-2	TRBD2	TRBV7-3	CASSLYGAAGATTGELFF	TGTGCCAGCAGCTTATACGGGGCGGCGGGAGCGACCACCGGGGAGCTGTTTTTT
many	TRBJ2-5	.	TRBV20-1	CSATPLETQYF	TGCAGTGCGACACCCTTGGAGACCCAGTACTTC
.	TRBJ2-1	.	TRBV29-1	CSVFPGGGDGYNEQFF	TGCAGCGTTTTCCCGGGTGGTGGGGATGGCTACAATGAGCAGTTCTTC
many	TRBJ1-1	TRBD1	TRBV2	CASSVLVDRGLPNTMNTEAFF	TGTGCCAGCAGTGTCTTGGTGGACAGGGGTCTACCAAATACCATGAACACTGAAGCTTTCTTT
.	TRBJ1-6	.	TRBV7-2	CASSFSGPGSPLHF	TGTGCCAGCAGTTTTTCGGGGCCCGGGTCACCCCTCCACTTT
few	TRBJ1-2	.	TRBV7-9	CASTDESANYGYTF	TGTGCCAGCACCGACGAATCAGCTAACTATGGCTACACCTTC
few	TRBJ2-7	TRBD1	TRBV12-3/TRBV12-4	CASSFVQGATEQYF	TGTGCCAGCAGTTTTGTACAGGGGGCGACCGAGCAGTACTTC
many	TRBJ1-5	.	TRBV19	CATALEGYSNQPQHF	TGTGCCACCGCCCTCGAGGGGTATAGCAATCAGCCCCAGCATTTT
.	TRBJ2-2	.	TRBV19	CASSIPQYTNTGELFF	TGTGCCAGTAGTATTCCCCAGTACACGAACACCGGGGAGCTGTTTTTT